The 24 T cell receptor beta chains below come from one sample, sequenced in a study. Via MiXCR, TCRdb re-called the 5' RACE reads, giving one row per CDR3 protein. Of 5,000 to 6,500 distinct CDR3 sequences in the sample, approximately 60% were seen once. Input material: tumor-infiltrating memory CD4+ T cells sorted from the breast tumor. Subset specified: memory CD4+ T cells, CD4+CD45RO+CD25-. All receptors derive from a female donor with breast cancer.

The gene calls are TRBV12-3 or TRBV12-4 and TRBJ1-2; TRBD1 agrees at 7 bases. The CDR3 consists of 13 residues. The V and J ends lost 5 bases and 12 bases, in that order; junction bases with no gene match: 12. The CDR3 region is CASSPKGALGHTF. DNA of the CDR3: TGTGCCAGCAGTCCAAAGGGGGCACTCGGCCACACCTTC.

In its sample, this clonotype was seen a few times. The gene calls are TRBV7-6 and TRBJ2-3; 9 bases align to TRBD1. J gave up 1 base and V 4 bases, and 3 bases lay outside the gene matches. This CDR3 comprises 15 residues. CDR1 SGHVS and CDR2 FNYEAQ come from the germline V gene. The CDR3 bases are TGTGCCAGCAGCTGGACAGGGGTTCGCACAGATACGCAGTATTTT. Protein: CASSWTGVRTDTQYF.

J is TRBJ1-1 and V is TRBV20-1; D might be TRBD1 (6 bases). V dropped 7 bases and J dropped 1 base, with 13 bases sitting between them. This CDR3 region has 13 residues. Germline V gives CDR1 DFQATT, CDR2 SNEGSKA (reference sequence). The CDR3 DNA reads TGCAGTGGCCTCAGGGGAACGAACACTGAAGCTTTCTTT. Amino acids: CSGLRGTNTEAFF.

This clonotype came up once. The CDR3 DNA reads as TGTGCCAGCAGCCCGTGGCGAAGCGGGAGAGACGAGCAGTACTTC. Translated: CASSPWRSGRDEQYF. The rearrangement uses TRBV28 and TRBJ2-7; 8 bases line up with TRBD2. The CDR3 length is 15 residues. Germline loops: CDR1 MDHEN, CDR2 SYDVKM. V was clipped by 6 bases and J by 5 bases; unmatched bases: 12.

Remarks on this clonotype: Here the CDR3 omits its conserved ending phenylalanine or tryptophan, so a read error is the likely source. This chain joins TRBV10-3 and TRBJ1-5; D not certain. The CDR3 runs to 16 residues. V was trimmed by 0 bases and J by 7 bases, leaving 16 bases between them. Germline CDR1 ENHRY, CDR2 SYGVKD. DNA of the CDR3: TGTGCCATCAGTGAGTCCCTTGGGCAGGACGGGCAGCCCCAGCATTCT. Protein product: CAISESLGQDGQPQHS.

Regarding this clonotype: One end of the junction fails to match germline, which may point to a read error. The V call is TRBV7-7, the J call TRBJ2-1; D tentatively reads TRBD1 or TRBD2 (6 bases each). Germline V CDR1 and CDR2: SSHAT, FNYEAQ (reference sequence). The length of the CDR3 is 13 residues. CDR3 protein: CASSSGAHNEQFF. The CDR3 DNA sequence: TGTGCTAGCAGCTCGGGGGCTCACAATGAGCAGTTCTTC.

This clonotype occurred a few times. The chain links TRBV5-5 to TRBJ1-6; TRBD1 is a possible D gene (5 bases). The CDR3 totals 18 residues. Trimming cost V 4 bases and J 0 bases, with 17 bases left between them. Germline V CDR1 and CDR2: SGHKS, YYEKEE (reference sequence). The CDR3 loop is CASSIAGGQGSYNSPLHF. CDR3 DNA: TGTGCCAGCAGCATCGCGGGGGGTCAGGGCTCCTATAATTCACCCCTCCACTTT.

The CDR3 nucleotides are TGCAGTGCTTTGGACAGGGGGCTGGCAGATACGCAGTATTTT. It encodes CSALDRGLADTQYF. The rearrangement uses TRBV20-1 and TRBJ2-3; 11 nucleotides agree with TRBD1. Trimming took 5 bases from V and 4 from J; bases not matched to a gene: 5. Germline CDR1 DFQATT, CDR2 SNEGSKA (reference sequence). The CDR3 has 14 amino acids.

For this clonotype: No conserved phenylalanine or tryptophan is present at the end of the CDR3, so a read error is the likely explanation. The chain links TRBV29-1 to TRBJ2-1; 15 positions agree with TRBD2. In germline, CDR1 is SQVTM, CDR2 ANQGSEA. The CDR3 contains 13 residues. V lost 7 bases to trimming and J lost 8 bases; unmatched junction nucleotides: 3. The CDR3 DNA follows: TGCAGCGGGCGGACTAGCGGGAGGGATGAGCAGTTCTCC. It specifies CSGRTSGRDEQFS.

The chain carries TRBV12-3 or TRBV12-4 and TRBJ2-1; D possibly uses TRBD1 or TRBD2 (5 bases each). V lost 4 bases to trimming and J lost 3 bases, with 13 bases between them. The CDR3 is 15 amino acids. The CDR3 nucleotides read TGTGCCAGCAGTTACCGGGACGGACTCTACAATGAGCAGTTCTTC. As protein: CASSYRDGLYNEQFF.

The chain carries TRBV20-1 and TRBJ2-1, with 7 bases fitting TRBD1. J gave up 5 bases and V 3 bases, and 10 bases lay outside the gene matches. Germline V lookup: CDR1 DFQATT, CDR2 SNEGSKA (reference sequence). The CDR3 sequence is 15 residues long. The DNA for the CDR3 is TGCAGTGCTAGTACCGGACAGGAGCTAAACAATGAGCAGTTCTTC. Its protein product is CSASTGQELNNEQFF.

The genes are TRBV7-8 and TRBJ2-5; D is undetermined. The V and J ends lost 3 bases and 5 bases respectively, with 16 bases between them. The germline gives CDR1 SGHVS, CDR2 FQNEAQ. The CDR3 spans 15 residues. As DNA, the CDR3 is TGTGCCAGCAGCTTGATTGCCCCGCCTGAGGAGACCCAGTACTTC. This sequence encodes CASSLIAPPEETQYF.

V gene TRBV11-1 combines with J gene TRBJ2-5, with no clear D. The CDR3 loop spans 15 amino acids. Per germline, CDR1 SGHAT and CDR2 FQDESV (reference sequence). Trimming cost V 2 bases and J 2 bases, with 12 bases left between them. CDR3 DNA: TGTGCCAGCAGCTTAAGAACCGCAAAACAAGAGACCCAGTACTTC. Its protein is CASSLRTAKQETQYF.

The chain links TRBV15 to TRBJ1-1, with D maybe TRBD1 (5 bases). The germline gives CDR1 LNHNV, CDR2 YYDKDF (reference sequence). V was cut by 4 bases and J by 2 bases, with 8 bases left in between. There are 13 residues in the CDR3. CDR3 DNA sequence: TGTGCCACCAGCATACAGGTTAACACTGAAGCTTTCTTT. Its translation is CATSIQVNTEAFF.

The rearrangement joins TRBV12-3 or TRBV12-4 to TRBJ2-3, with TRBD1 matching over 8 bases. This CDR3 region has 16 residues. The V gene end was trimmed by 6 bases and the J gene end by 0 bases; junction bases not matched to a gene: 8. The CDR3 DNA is TGTGCCAGCAGGGACCGACAGGGGCCTAGCACAGATACGCAGTATTTT. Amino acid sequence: CASRDRQGPSTDTQYF.

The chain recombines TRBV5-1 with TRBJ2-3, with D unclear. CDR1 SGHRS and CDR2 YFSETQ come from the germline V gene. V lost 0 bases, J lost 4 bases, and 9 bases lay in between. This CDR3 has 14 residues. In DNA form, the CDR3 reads TGCGCCAGCAGCTTGGGGAAGGTGGCAGATACGCAGTATTTT. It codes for CASSLGKVADTQYF.

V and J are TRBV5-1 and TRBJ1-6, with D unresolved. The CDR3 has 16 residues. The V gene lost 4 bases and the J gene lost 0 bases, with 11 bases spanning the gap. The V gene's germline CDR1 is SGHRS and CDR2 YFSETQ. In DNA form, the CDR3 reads TGCGCCAGCAGCCGGGGAGTACGCTCCTATAATTCACCCCTCCACTTT. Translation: CASSRGVRSYNSPLHF.

The CDR3: CSARSRTNQPQHF. The CDR3 nucleotides are TGCAGTGCTAGGTCACGGACGAATCAGCCCCAGCATTTT. The chain combines TRBV20-1 with TRBJ1-5, with D uncertain. This CDR3 spans 13 amino acids. Germline loops: CDR1 DFQATT, CDR2 SNEGSKA (reference sequence). The germline V and J ends were trimmed by 3 bases and 4 bases, with 10 bases remaining between them.

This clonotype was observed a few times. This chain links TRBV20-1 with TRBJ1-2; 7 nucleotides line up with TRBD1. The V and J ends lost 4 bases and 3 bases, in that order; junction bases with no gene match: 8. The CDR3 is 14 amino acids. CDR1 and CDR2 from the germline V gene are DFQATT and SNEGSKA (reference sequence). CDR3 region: CSATTDRDDYGYTF. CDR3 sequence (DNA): TGCAGTGCTACCACTGACAGGGACGACTATGGCTACACCTTC.

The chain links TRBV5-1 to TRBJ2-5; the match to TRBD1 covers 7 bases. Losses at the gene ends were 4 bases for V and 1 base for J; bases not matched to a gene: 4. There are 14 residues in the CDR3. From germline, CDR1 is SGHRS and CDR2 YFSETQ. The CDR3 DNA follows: TGCGCCAGCAGCCCTTGGGACAGCCAAGAGACCCAGTACTTC. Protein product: CASSPWDSQETQYF. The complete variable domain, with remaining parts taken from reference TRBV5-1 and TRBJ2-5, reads KAGVTQTPRYLIKTRGQQVTLSCSPISGHRSVSWYQQTPGQGLQFLFEYFSETQRNKGNFPGRFSGRQFSNSRSEMNVSTLELGDSALYLCASSPWDSQETQYFGPGTRLLVL.

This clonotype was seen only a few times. For the CDR3, the DNA is TGTGCCAGCAGCTTAACGGTAGCGGGGGGAATCACAGATACGCAGTATTTT. Protein: CASSLTVAGGITDTQYF. This sequence joins TRBV7-3 and TRBJ2-3, with 10 bases that match TRBD2. V shed 0 bases, J shed 2 bases, and the junction held 5 bases outside the gene matches. Germline V gene data show CDR1 as SGHTA and CDR2 as FQGTGA. The CDR3 sequence is 17 residues long.

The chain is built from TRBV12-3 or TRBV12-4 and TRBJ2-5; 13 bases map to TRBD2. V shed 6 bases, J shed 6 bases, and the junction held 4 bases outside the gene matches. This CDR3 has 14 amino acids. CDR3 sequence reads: CASSRGTSGKTQYF. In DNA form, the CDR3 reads TGTGCCAGCAGCCGGGGGACTAGCGGGAAGACCCAGTACTTC.

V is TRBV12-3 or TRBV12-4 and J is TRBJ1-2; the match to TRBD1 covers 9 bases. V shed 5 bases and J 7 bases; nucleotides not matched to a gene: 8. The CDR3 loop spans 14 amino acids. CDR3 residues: CASSTSRQGGGYTF. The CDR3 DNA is TGTGCCAGCAGTACAAGCCGACAGGGGGGTGGCTACACCTTC.

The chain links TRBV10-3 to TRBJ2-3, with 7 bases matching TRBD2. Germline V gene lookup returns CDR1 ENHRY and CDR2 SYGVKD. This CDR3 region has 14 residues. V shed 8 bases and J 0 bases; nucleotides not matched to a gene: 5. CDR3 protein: CAISLATSTDTQYF. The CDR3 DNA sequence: TGTGCCATCTCACTAGCGACTAGCACAGATACGCAGTATTTT.